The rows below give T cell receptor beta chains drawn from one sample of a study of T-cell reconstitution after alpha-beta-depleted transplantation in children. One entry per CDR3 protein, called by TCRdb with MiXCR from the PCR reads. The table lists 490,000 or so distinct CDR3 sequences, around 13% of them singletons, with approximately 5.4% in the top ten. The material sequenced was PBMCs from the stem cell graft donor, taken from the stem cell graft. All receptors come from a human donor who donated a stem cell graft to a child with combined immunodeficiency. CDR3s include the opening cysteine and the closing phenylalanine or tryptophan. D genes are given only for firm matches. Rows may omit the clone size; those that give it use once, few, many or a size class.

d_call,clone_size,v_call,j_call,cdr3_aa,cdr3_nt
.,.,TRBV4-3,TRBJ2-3,CASSQDLTDTQYF,TGCGCCAGCAGCCAAGACTTAACAGATACGCAGTATTTT
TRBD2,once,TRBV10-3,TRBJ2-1,CAISDLTSGRKGPEQFF,TGTGCCATCAGTGATTTAACTAGCGGGAGAAAGGGACCTGAGCAGTTCTTC
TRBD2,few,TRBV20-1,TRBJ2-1,CSATTSIPSYNEQFF,TGCAGTGCCACGACTAGCATCCCCTCCTACAATGAGCAGTTCTTC
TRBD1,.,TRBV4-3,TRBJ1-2,CASSQASPGDSYGYTF,TGCGCCAGCAGCCAAGCTTCCCCGGGGGACAGTTATGGCTACACCTTC
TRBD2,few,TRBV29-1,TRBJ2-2,CSVEAGVNTGELFF,TGCAGCGTTGAGGCGGGAGTAAACACCGGGGAGCTGTTTTTT
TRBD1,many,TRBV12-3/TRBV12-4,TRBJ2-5,CASRNRGLETQYF,TGTGCCAGCAGAAACAGGGGCCTGGAGACCCAGTACTTC
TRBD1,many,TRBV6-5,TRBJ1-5,CASSSDRGHGQPQHF,TGTGCCAGCAGTTCCGACAGGGGGCATGGTCAGCCCCAGCATTTT
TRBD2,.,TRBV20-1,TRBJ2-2,CSASGLANTGELFF,TGCAGTGCATCGGGACTAGCGAACACCGGGGAGCTGTTTTTT
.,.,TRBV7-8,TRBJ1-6,CASSIGGDGSPLHF,TGTGCCAGCAGTATCGGCGGGGATGGCTCACCCCTCCACTTT
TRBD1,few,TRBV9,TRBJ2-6,CASSQTGGIPAGANVLTF,TGTGCCAGCAGCCAAACAGGGGGGATTCCAGCTGGGGCCAACGTCCTGACTTTC
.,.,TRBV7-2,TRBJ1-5,CASSLVGGSGQPQHF,TGTGCCAGCAGCTTAGTGGGGGGCTCGGGTCAGCCCCAGCATTTT
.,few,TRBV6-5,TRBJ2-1,CASSYVGNDEQFF,TGTGCCAGCAGTTATGTGGGTAATGATGAGCAGTTCTTC
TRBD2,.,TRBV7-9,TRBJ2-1,CASSGGTRGNEQFF,TGTGCCAGCAGCGGGGGGACTAGGGGCAATGAGCAGTTCTTC
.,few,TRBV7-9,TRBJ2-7,CASSPKGRTYEQYF,TGTGCCAGCAGCCCAAAGGGCAGAACCTACGAGCAGTACTTC
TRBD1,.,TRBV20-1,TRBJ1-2,CSAPKLQTGDGIF,TGCAGTGCTCCCAAACTCCAGACAGGGGACGGGATCTTC
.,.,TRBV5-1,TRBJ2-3,CASSLFEVPQYF,TGCGCCAGCAGCTTATTTGAGGTTCCCCAGTATTTT
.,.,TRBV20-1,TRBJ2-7,CSARGLGGTGSYEQYF,TGCAGTGCTAGAGGGTTGGGTGGAACAGGCTCCTACGAGCAGTACTTC
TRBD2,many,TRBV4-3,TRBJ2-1,CASSQDPAGVGNEQFF,TGCGCCAGCAGCCAAGATCCAGCGGGGGTCGGGAATGAGCAGTTCTTC
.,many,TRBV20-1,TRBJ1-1,CSARAGGDSEAFF,TGCAGTGCTAGAGCGGGAGGGGACTCTGAAGCTTTCTTT
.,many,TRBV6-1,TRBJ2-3,CASRVGGADTQYF,TGTGCCAGCAGGGTGGGTGGAGCAGATACGCAGTATTTT
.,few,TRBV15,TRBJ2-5,CATSRDPTGQETQYF,TGTGCCACCAGCAGAGATCCTACGGGGCAAGAGACCCAGTACTTC
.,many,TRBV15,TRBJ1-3,CATSRPLDMGNTIYF,TGTGCCACCAGCAGACCTTTGGACATGGGAAACACCATATATTTT
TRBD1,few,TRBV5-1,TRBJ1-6,CASSMDRNSPLHF,TGCGCCAGCAGCATGGACAGGAATTCACCCCTCCACTTT